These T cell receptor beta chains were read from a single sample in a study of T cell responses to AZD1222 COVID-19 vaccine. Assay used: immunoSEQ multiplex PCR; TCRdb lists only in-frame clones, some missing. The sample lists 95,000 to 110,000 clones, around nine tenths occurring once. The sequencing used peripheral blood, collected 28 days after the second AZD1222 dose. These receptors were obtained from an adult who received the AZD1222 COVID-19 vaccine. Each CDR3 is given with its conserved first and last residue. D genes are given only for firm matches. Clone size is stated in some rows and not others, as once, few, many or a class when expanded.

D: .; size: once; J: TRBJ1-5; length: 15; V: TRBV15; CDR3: CATSRDLGRDQPQHF; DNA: TGTGCCACCAGCAGAGATCTAGGGAGGGATCAGCCCCAGCATTTT
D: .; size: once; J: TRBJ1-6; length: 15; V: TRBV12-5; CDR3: CASGLQGTRNSPLHF; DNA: TGTGCTAGTGGTTTGCAGGGTACCCGGAATTCACCCCTCCACTTT
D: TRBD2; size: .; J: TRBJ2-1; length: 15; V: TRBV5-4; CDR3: CASRPREGTYNEQFF; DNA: TGTGCCAGCAGGCCCCGGGAGGGAACCTACAATGAGCAGTTCTTC
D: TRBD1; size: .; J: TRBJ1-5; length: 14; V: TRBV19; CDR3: CASTGVGSNQPQHF; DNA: TGTGCCAGCACAGGGGTCGGTAGCAATCAGCCCCAGCATTTT
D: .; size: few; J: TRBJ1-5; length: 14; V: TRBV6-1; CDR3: CASSEWGSNQPQHF; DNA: TGTGCCAGCAGTGAATGGGGGAGCAATCAGCCCCAGCATTTT
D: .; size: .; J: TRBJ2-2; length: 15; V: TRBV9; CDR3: CASSPSSGRTGELFF; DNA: TGTGCCAGCAGCCCGTCTTCGGGGCGGACCGGGGAGCTGTTTTTT
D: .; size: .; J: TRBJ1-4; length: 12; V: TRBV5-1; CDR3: CASGNVDEKLFF; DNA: TGCGCCAGCGGAAACGTGGATGAAAAACTGTTTTTT
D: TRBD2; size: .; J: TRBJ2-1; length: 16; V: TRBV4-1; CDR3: CASSQDKLAGSDEQFF; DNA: TGCGCCAGCAGCCAAGATAAACTAGCGGGGTCTGATGAGCAGTTCTTC
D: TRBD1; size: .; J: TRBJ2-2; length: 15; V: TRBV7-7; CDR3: CASSPDRGYTGELFF; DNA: TGTGCTAGCAGCCCGGACAGGGGGTACACCGGGGAGCTGTTTTTT
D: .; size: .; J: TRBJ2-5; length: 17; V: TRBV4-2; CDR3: CASSQGPSSGGQETQYF; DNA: TGTGCCAGCAGCCAAGGACCTTCGTCGGGGGGCCAGGAGACCCAGTACTTC
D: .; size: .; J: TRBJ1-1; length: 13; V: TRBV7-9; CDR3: CASSLTGLPEAFF; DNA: TGTGCCAGCAGCTTAACAGGGCTACCTGAAGCTTTCTTT
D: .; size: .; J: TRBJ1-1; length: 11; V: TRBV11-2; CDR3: CASSSKTEAFF; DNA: TGTGCCAGCAGCTCTAAAACTGAAGCTTTCTTT
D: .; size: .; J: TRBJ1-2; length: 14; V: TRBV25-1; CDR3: CASSDPRRLDGYTF; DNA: TGTGCCAGCAGTGATCCCCGGAGGTTGGATGGCTACACCTTC
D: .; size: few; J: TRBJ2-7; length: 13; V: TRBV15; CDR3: CATSGREIDEQYF; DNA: TGTGCCACTTCGGGCAGGGAAATCGACGAGCAGTACTTC
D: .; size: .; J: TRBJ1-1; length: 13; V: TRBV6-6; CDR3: CASSYLPGPEAFF; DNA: TGTGCCAGCAGTTACCTCCCCGGCCCTGAAGCTTTCTTT
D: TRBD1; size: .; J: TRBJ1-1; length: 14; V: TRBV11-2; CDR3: CASSFHRGVTEAFF; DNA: TGTGCCAGCAGCTTTCACAGGGGCGTGACTGAAGCTTTCTTT
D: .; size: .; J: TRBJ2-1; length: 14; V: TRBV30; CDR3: CAWSVLTTDNEQFF; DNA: TGTGCCTGGAGTGTACTTACCACAGACAATGAGCAGTTCTTC
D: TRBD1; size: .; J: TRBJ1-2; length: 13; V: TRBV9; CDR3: CASSPRTGSGYTF; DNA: TGTGCCAGCAGCCCCCGGACAGGGTCCGGCTACACCTTC
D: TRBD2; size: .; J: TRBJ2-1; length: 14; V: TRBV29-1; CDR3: CSVDSAGGHSEQFF; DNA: TGCAGCGTTGATTCAGCGGGGGGGCACAGTGAGCAGTTCTTC
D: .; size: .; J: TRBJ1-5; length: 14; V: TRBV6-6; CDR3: CASSYGRKEGPQHF; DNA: TGTGCCAGCAGTTACGGGCGGAAAGAGGGGCCCCAGCATTTT
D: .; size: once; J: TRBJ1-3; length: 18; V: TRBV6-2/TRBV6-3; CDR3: CASSYSNHRWASGNTIYF; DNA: TGTGCCAGCAGTTACTCGAACCACCGATGGGCCTCTGGAAACACCATATATTTT
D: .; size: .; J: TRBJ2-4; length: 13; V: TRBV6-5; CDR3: CASRRLAKNIQYF; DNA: TGTGCCAGCAGGAGACTAGCCAAAAACATTCAGTACTTC
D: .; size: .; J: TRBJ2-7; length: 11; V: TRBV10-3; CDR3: CAIGISYEQYF; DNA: TGTGCCATCGGGATTTCCTACGAGCAGTACTTC
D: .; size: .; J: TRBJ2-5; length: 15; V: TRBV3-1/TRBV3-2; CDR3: CASSQDPGRQETQYF; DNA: TGTGCCAGCAGCCAAGACCCGGGCCGCCAAGAGACCCAGTACTTC
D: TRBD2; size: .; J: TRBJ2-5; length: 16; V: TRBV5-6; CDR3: CASSLPPGGGRETQYF; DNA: TGTGCCAGCAGCTTGCCCCCCGGCGGGGGGCGGGAGACCCAGTACTTC
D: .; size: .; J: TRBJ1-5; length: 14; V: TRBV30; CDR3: CAWSVGASNQPQHF; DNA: TGTGCCTGGAGTGTGGGCGCCAGCAATCAGCCCCAGCATTTT
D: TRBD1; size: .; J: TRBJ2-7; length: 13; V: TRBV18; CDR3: CASSPGQANEQYF; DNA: TGTGCCAGCTCACCGGGACAGGCTAACGAGCAGTACTTC
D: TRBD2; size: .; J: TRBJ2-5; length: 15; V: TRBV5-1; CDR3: CASSFERGGLETQYF; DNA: TGCGCCAGCAGCTTCGAGCGGGGGGGCCTTGAGACCCAGTACTTC
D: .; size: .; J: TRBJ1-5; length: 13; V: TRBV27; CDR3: CASKGWGNQPQHF; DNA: TGTGCCAGCAAAGGGTGGGGGAATCAGCCCCAGCATTTT
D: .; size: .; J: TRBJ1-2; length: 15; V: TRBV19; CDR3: CASSIKGIGDYGYTF; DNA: TGTGCCAGTAGTATTAAAGGAATCGGGGACTATGGCTACACCTTC
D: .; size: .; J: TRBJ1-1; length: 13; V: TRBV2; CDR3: CASDGPMNTEAFF; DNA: TGTGCCAGCGATGGCCCCATGAACACTGAAGCTTTCTTT
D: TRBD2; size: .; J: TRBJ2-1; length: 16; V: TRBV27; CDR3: CASGVFGAGGPNEQFF; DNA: TGTGCCAGCGGGGTCTTCGGAGCGGGAGGGCCGAATGAGCAGTTCTTC
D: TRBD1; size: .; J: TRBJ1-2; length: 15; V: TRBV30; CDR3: CAWSVGETGNNGYTF; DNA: TGTGCCTGGAGTGTGGGGGAGACAGGGAATAACGGCTACACCTTC
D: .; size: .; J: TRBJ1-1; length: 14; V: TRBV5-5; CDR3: CASSSRGPNTEAFF; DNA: TGTGCCAGCAGCTCCAGGGGTCCGAACACTGAAGCTTTCTTT
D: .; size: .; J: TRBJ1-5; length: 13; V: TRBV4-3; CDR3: CASSQDLEKAQHF; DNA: TGCGCCAGCAGCCAAGATTTAGAGAAGGCCCAGCATTTT
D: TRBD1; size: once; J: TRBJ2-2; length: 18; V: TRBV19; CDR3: CASRIRDRDRGLTGELFF; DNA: TGTGCCAGTAGGATACGGGACCGGGACAGGGGCTTAACCGGGGAGCTGTTTTTT
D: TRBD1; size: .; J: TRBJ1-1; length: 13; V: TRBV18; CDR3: CASLRQGTTEAFF; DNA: TGTGCCAGCCTTCGACAGGGGACCACTGAAGCTTTCTTT
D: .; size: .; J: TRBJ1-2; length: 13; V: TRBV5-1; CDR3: CASSSTASGGYTF; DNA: TGCGCCAGCAGCTCGACAGCCTCGGGGGGCTACACCTTC
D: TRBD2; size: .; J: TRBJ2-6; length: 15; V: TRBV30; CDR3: CAWSLGGPGANVLTF; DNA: TGTGCCTGGAGTCTGGGAGGGCCCGGGGCCAACGTCCTGACTTTC
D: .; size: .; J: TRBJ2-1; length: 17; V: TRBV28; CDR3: CASSLWGGTLTYNEQFF; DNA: TGTGCCAGCAGTTTATGGGGCGGGACACTAACCTACAATGAGCAGTTCTTC
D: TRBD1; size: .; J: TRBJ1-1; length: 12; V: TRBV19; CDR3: CASTRQGYEAFF; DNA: TGTGCCAGTACGCGACAGGGGTATGAAGCTTTCTTT
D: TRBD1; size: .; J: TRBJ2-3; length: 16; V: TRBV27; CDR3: CASSLHHRGITDTQYF; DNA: TGTGCCAGCAGTTTACACCACAGGGGAATCACAGATACGCAGTATTTT
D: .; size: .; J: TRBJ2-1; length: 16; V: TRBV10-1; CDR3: CASSERGVSSYNEQFF; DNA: TGCGCCAGCAGTGAGAGGGGGGTGAGCTCCTACAATGAGCAGTTCTTC
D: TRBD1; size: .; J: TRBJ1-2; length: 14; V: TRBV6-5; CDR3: CASSYGGQGHGYTF; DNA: TGTGCCAGCAGTTACGGGGGACAGGGACATGGCTACACCTTC
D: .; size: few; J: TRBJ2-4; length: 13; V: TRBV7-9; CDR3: CASSLSEKNIQYF; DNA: TGTGCCAGCAGCTTAAGTGAGAAAAACATTCAGTACTTC